This is a list of T cell receptor beta chains from one sample in a study of CD8 T cells in Susac syndrome. Each CDR3 protein gets one entry after TCRdb re-called the immunoSEQ multiplex PCR reads with MiXCR. Here the sample spans approximately 180,000 distinct CDR3 sequences, 90% to 95% being singletons. The sequencing input was CD4+ T cells from PBMCs. These receptors were obtained from a human donor with Susac syndrome. Both conserved end residues are part of each CDR3. A D gene is named only where the DNA matches it firmly. The size field is filled for only some rows; it gives once, few, many or a size class.

D gene,J gene,clone size,V gene,CDR3 DNA,CDR3 protein
TRBD1,TRBJ2-1,-,TRBV2,TGTGCCAGCAGTGGGACAGGGGCGAGTGAGCAGTTCTTC,CASSGTGASEQFF
TRBD1,TRBJ2-7,few,TRBV7-2,TGTGCCAGCAGCTTAGCGGCCAGGACAGGCGAGCAGTACTTC,CASSLAARTGEQYF
TRBD1,TRBJ1-5,-,TRBV7-3,TGTGCCAGCAGCTTGGGACAGGGGCAGCCCCAGCATTTT,CASSLGQGQPQHF
TRBD2,TRBJ2-3,-,TRBV2,TGTGCCAGCAGCCCTAGCGGGGGGGCAGATACGCAGTATTTT,CASSPSGGADTQYF
-,TRBJ1-1,once,TRBV14,TGTGCCAGCAGCCAATTCCTCGGACAGATATACACTGAAGCTTTCTTT,CASSQFLGQIYTEAFF
TRBD1,TRBJ1-2,-,TRBV13,TGTGCCAGCAGCCGCAGGGGGGACCGTCTCGGCTACACCTTC,CASSRRGDRLGYTF
TRBD1,TRBJ2-2,-,TRBV19,TGTGCCGCGACCCCCGGGACAGCGAACACCGGGGAGCTGTTTTTT,CAATPGTANTGELFF
TRBD1,TRBJ1-2,-,TRBV19,TGTGCCAGTAGTGGACAGGCGAAATTGTCCTATGGCTACACCTTC,CASSGQAKLSYGYTF
-,TRBJ2-2,-,TRBV6-1,TGTGCCAGCAGACAGCGGCGCACCGGGGAGCTGTTTTTT,CASRQRRTGELFF
-,TRBJ2-6,-,TRBV5-1,TGCGCCAGCATGGTGGGAACTGGGGCCAACGTCCTGACTTTC,CASMVGTGANVLTF
-,TRBJ2-2,once,TRBV5-1,TGCGCCAGCAGACGAATCGAACAGGGGAACACCGGGGAGCTGTTTTTT,CASRRIEQGNTGELFF
TRBD2,TRBJ2-5,-,TRBV6-1,TGTGCCAGCAGTTCCAGCGGGACCAGCCAAGAGACCCAGTACTTC,CASSSSGTSQETQYF
-,TRBJ1-2,few,TRBV7-3,TGTGCCAGCAGCTCGGGACAAGACTATGGCTACACCTTC,CASSSGQDYGYTF
-,TRBJ2-7,once,TRBV2,TGTGCCAGCATCCTTGGATTGGGGCAGATGAGCGAGCAGTACTTC,CASILGLGQMSEQYF
-,TRBJ1-1,once,TRBV5-1,TGCGCCAGCAGCCCGGGCCGGGGGACGCGGCCCACTGAAGCTTTCTTT,CASSPGRGTRPTEAFF
TRBD2,TRBJ2-1,few,TRBV12-3/TRBV12-4,TGTGCCAGCAGCCGACTAGCGGGGGCCTACAATGAGCAGTTCTTC,CASSRLAGAYNEQFF
-,TRBJ2-7,-,TRBV19,TGTGCCACCTCGCTCGTAGGCCAGTTCCACTACGAGCAGTACTTC,CATSLVGQFHYEQYF
TRBD1,TRBJ2-5,-,TRBV14,TGTGCCAGCAGCCAGAAGGGGACAGGTCCAATACAAGAGACCCAGTACTTC,CASSQKGTGPIQETQYF
TRBD1,TRBJ1-6,-,TRBV19,TGTGCCAGTAGTCCGACGGGACAGGGCTATAGTAGGTCACCCCTCCACTTT,CASSPTGQGYSRSPLHF
-,TRBJ1-4,-,TRBV30,TGTGCCTGGAGGTTTGGGGGGCGCGGTGGTGAAAAACTGTTTTTT,CAWRFGGRGGEKLFF
-,TRBJ1-5,-,TRBV30,TGTGCCTGGAGTGTACGTCAGACCAGAGTAGGGGTAAGGGTTTCTCAGCCCCAGCATTTT,CAWSVRQTRVGVRVSQPQHF
TRBD2,TRBJ2-7,few,TRBV11-2,TGTGCCAGCAGCTCCATGGGACTACTCTCCTACGAGCAGTACTTC,CASSSMGLLSYEQYF
-,TRBJ2-7,-,TRBV3-1,TGTGCCAGCAGCTTTTCTAACAGGGTCATGCAGTACTTC,CASSFSNRVMQYF
-,TRBJ1-4,-,TRBV28,TGTGCCAGCAGTTCAGGGGCTGGGACTAATGAAAAACTGTTTTTT,CASSSGAGTNEKLFF
TRBD1,TRBJ1-1,few,TRBV29-1,TGCAGCGTTGAGACAGGGCCGACTGAAGCTTTCTTT,CSVETGPTEAFF
-,TRBJ1-5,-,TRBV28,TGTGCCAGCAGTAGATGGGGGTTCGGGAAAAATTATCAGCCCCAGCATTTT,CASSRWGFGKNYQPQHF
-,TRBJ1-1,-,TRBV7-9,TGTGCCAGCAGCTTTGAGGACACTGAAGCTTTCTTT,CASSFEDTEAFF
-,TRBJ1-5,-,TRBV2,TGTGCCAGCAGTCCCGGGCAAACCAATCAGCCCCAGCATTTT,CASSPGQTNQPQHF
-,TRBJ1-1,-,TRBV20-1,TGCAGTGCTAGAGATAATCGTAGAGGCGGTAGAACTGAAGCTTTCTTT,CSARDNRRGGRTEAFF
-,TRBJ1-3,-,TRBV20-1,TGCAGTGCTAGATCGACCTCTGGAAACACCATATATTTT,CSARSTSGNTIYF
-,TRBJ1-5,-,TRBV19,TGTGCCAGTACCAATGGGTACAATCAGCCCCAGCATTTT,CASTNGYNQPQHF
-,TRBJ2-3,few,TRBV18,TGTGCCAGCTCACCCGGAACAGATACGCAGTATTTT,CASSPGTDTQYF
-,TRBJ1-1,few,TRBV3-1,TGTGCCAGCAGCCAAGTTTCTGGAAACACTGAAGCTTTCTTT,CASSQVSGNTEAFF
TRBD1,TRBJ1-4,-,TRBV12-3/TRBV12-4,TGTGCCAGCAGTTCCTCCGGGACAGGGGGTGAAAAACTGTTTTTT,CASSSSGTGGEKLFF
-,TRBJ1-5,-,TRBV11-2,TGTGCCAGCAGCATTCAGGGGCGTAGCAATCAGCCCCAGCATTTT,CASSIQGRSNQPQHF
-,TRBJ2-7,-,TRBV10-3,TGTGCCATCAGTGATGGCACCCCCTCCTACGAGCAGTACTTC,CAISDGTPSYEQYF
TRBD1,TRBJ2-1,-,TRBV7-9,TGTGCCAGCAGCTTTTCGGACAGGGCAAGACCACAGTTCTTC,CASSFSDRARPQFF
-,TRBJ2-2,-,TRBV5-1,TGCGCCAGCAGCTTTCGGACAGCGAACACCGGGGAGCTGTTTTTT,CASSFRTANTGELFF
TRBD1,TRBJ2-7,-,TRBV6-5,TGTGCCAGCAGTTACTCTGGGACAGGGTCCTACGAGCAGTACTTC,CASSYSGTGSYEQYF
-,TRBJ2-1,-,TRBV5-4,TGTGCCAGCAGCTTGAAGGCACGCCGCACCTACAATGAGCAGTTCTTC,CASSLKARRTYNEQFF
-,TRBJ2-2,-,TRBV10-3,TGTGCCATCAGTGAGGACGGGGGTAGGAACACCGGGGAGCTGTTTTTT,CAISEDGGRNTGELFF
TRBD1,TRBJ1-6,once,TRBV30,TGTGCCTGGAGCCACCGAGGACAGGGAAATTCACCCCTCCACTTT,CAWSHRGQGNSPLHF
-,TRBJ1-1,few,TRBV7-8,TGTGCCAGCAGCTTGGGGCTGGGCACTGAAGCTTTCTTT,CASSLGLGTEAFF
-,TRBJ1-1,-,TRBV5-5,TGTGCCAGCAGCCAGCGTTATGATTGGACTGAAGCTTTCTTT,CASSQRYDWTEAFF
TRBD1,TRBJ1-4,-,TRBV6-1,TGTGCCAGCAGTACACAGGGGAGGGAAAAACTGTTTTTT,CASSTQGREKLFF
-,TRBJ2-7,once,TRBV6-6,TGTGCCAGCAGCCCCCATCGAAGCTCCTACGAGCAGTACTTC,CASSPHRSSYEQYF
TRBD2,TRBJ2-4,-,TRBV3-1,TGTGCCAGCAGCCAAGATGCTCTAGCGGGAGGTGATCGGAACATTCAGTACTTC,CASSQDALAGGDRNIQYF
-,TRBJ2-1,once,TRBV24-1,TGTGCCACCAGTGACGGGAGACAGGTCTCCTACAATGAGCAGTTCTTC,CATSDGRQVSYNEQFF
-,TRBJ2-7,-,TRBV7-9,TGTGCCAGCAGCACCGAGGATCAGGGAAGCCCAAGAATGCAGTACTTC,CASSTEDQGSPRMQYF
TRBD2,TRBJ2-3,-,TRBV20-1,TGCAGTGCCCCCCCCGGGGGGGCCTCAGATACGCAGTATTTT,CSAPPGGASDTQYF